Sequencing of this T cell receptor beta chain was carried out in a study of blood T cell repertoires in COVID-19 (TCRdb year 2020). Background for the entire study: Samples covering the acute and convalescent phases of COVID-19 were provided by collaborators in the United States, Italy and Spain. The prospective study material was composed of cDNA or gDNA derived from T cells, B-cell-depleted T cells, or PBMCs. Deeply sampled blood TCRbeta repertoires from subjects exposed to, actively infected with, or recovered from COVID-19 were included in the dataset. The repertoires were released in a freely available public database intended as a resource for research on the immune response to SARS-CoV-2. Samples came from the ongoing ImmuneRACE study (first 160 participants) plus 1,254 subjects from 6 global collaborators. Nearly every sample came with metadata listing a de-identified subject ID, COVID-19 status, age in years and sex. Where HLA class I and class II types were available, the types were taken from metadata supplied by the sample provider, not from assay-based typing.

Collaborating institutions collected whole blood in K2EDTA tubes following their own protocols. For TCRbeta analysis, collaborators shipped samples in one of three forms: frozen whole blood, isolated PBMCs, or DNA extracted from either of those sample types. The study at large found these results: The amount of clinical and demographic metadata varied by source and participant and was provided uncurated.

TCRbeta CDR3 regions were amplified from genomic DNA using the immunoSEQ Assay, a bias-controlled multiplex PCR. The authors processed their data as follows. The number of nucleated cells in each sample was estimated from the amplification of reference gene primers within the assay. To quantify the absolute abundance of each unique TCRbeta CDR3 rearrangement, sequence reads were collapsed and filtered. For each sample, productive Simpson clonality was calculated as the square root of Simpson's diversity index across productive rearrangements. TCRdb carries this immuneACCESS record with in-frame sequences only. Its versions omit some clonotypes, under half of them owing to an unresolved V gene in the studies checked, with the rest unexplained. The V and J calls and clone size are taken from that table; D and trimming were inferred from the DNA. The sample table records fewer than 60,000 clones; around 84% of these occur just once. The ten most abundant clones make up 13% of the sample.

Trimming takes 4 bases from V and 6 bases from J, and the germline ends sit 10 bases apart. CDR1 and CDR2 are read off the germline V gene as SGHRS and YFSETQ. The CDR3 runs 13 amino acids, cysteine and phenylalanine included. Of all the DNA, just the CDR3 is kept, 39 bases in frame from base 1. Points on this clone: Its antigen specificity is not known. No clone much larger than this one lies a single base away; base qualities are absent.

The chain links TRBV5-1 with TRBJ2-2; a weak D assignment points to TRBD1 (5 bases agree). This receptor was obtained from a woman aged 80 or over with acute or convalescent COVID-19. The sequencing sample was made of peripheral blood. The CDR3 region reads CASSPLTAGELFF. The DNA is as follows: TGCGCCAGCAGCCCATTGACAGCCGGGGAGCTGTTTTTT.